These T cell receptor beta chains were read from a single sample in a study of OX40 agonist ivuxolimab in advanced cancers. Using immunoSEQ multiplex PCR, the repertoire was profiled, and TCRdb retains in-frame clones only, with some absent. The table shows 35,000 to 45,000 clones, with around 91% occurring only once. The material was CD4+ or CD8+ T cells sorted from blood, obtained in a trial of the OX40 agonist ivuxolimab. Every receptor here comes from an adult with an advanced solid tumor such as melanoma, head and neck, liver or kidney cancer. Each CDR3 is given with its conserved first and last residue. A D gene is named only where the DNA matches it firmly. Some rows have no size entry. The others give once, few or many, or a class for an expanded clone.

d_gene	v_gene	j_gene	abundance	CDR3nt	CDR3aa
TRBD2	TRBV19	TRBJ2-4	.	TGTGCCAGTAGTGTCTTCGGGACTAATTTGGCCCGTGAGAGGAGCATTCAGTACTTC	CASSVFGTNLARERSIQYF
.	TRBV7-2	TRBJ1-5	few	TGTGCCAGCAGCTTAGCCGGTTTGGAACAGCCCCAGCATTTT	CASSLAGLEQPQHF
TRBD1	TRBV30	TRBJ1-3	.	TGTGCCTGGAGTCCACCGGGAGGGACAGCCGGAAACACCATATATTTT	CAWSPPGGTAGNTIYF
TRBD2	TRBV5-1	TRBJ2-7	.	TGCGCCAGCAGCCCGGGACTATCCGCCTACGAGCAGTACTTC	CASSPGLSAYEQYF
TRBD2	TRBV13	TRBJ2-2	.	TGTGCCAGCGAAAGAAAGACTAGCCTTAACACCGGGGAGCTGTTTTTT	CASERKTSLNTGELFF
TRBD1	TRBV7-9	TRBJ2-1	.	TGTGCCAGCAGACCAGGGGGACACTACAATGAGCAGTTCTTC	CASRPGGHYNEQFF
TRBD1	TRBV18	TRBJ2-2	once	TGTGCCAGCTCAGTCGACAGGGTTAACACCGGGGAGCTGTTTTTT	CASSVDRVNTGELFF
.	TRBV30	TRBJ2-1	.	TGTGCCTGGAGTTTGGGGGGGGCATACAATGAGCAGTTCTTC	CAWSLGGAYNEQFF
TRBD2	TRBV5-1	TRBJ2-5	.	TGCGCCAGCAGCTTGGGGAGAGGCAGCGGGACCGAAGAGACCCAGTACTTC	CASSLGRGSGTEETQYF
.	TRBV28	TRBJ2-5	.	TGTGCCAGCAGTTCTCCTTCGCAGCGATACGAGACCCAGTACTTC	CASSSPSQRYETQYF
.	TRBV7-5	TRBJ2-7	once	TGTGCCATTACAGGCGGGGGCAAGGAGCAGTACTTC	CAITGGGKEQYF
.	TRBV6-5	TRBJ1-1	.	TGTGCCAGCAAACCTACGGGGGTGAACACTGAAGCTTTCTTT	CASKPTGVNTEAFF
.	TRBV4-1	TRBJ1-5	.	TGCGCCAGCAGCCAAGTCATGAGTTATAGCAATCAGCCCCAGCATTTT	CASSQVMSYSNQPQHF
.	TRBV2	TRBJ1-5	.	TGTGCCAGCAGTGAAGGGAGGCCACCGGATCAGCCCCAGCATTTT	CASSEGRPPDQPQHF
.	TRBV7-2	TRBJ2-4	.	TGTGCCAGCAGCTTAGATTCAGGGACCAAAAACATTCAGTACTTC	CASSLDSGTKNIQYF
TRBD1	TRBV28	TRBJ1-5	.	TGTGCCAGCAGTTCGGGACAGGGCAATCAGCCCCAGCATTTT	CASSSGQGNQPQHF
.	TRBV4-1	TRBJ1-4	.	TGCGCCAGCAGACCGCGGAACAGGGCTAATGAAAAACTGTTTTTT	CASRPRNRANEKLFF
.	TRBV6-6	TRBJ2-5	.	TGTGCCAGCAGCCCGGGTCTACCGGAGACCCAGTACTTC	CASSPGLPETQYF
.	TRBV4-2	TRBJ2-1	.	TGTGCCAGCAGCTCCCTACTTAGCCGCACCTACAATGAGCAGTTCTTC	CASSSLLSRTYNEQFF
.	TRBV7-9	TRBJ2-7	.	TGTGCCAGCAGCTTAGGAGGGCAGGGGAACTACGAGCAGTACTTC	CASSLGGQGNYEQYF
TRBD2	TRBV7-2	TRBJ2-1	once	TGTGCCAGCAGCATTAATAGCGGGGAGCAGTTCTTC	CASSINSGEQFF
TRBD1	TRBV25-1	TRBJ2-1	.	TGTGCCAGCAGTGCGGGACAGCCCTACAATGAGCAGTTCTTC	CASSAGQPYNEQFF
.	TRBV6-5	TRBJ1-1	.	TGTGCCAGCAGTTACGTCGGCAGTGAAGCTTTCTTT	CASSYVGSEAFF
TRBD1	TRBV5-8	TRBJ1-2	.	TGTGCCAGCAGCAGGGACAGGGCTGGCTACACCTTC	CASSRDRAGYTF
.	TRBV5-4	TRBJ1-1	.	TGTGCCAGCAGCTCCCTGACAGGCAGCCCGAACACTGAAGCTTTCTTT	CASSSLTGSPNTEAFF
.	TRBV7-5	TRBJ2-5	.	TGTGCCAGAAGCTTATGGGGGGGCCGCCAAGAGACCCAGTACTTC	CARSLWGGRQETQYF
TRBD1	TRBV6-6	TRBJ2-4	.	TGTGCCAGCAGTCTAGGACAGGCCCTAGAAAACATTCAGTACTTC	CASSLGQALENIQYF
.	TRBV7-9	TRBJ2-6	.	TGTGCCAGCAGCCAGGGCGTAGGGGCTGGGGCCAACGTCCTGACTTTC	CASSQGVGAGANVLTF